This TCR beta chain was captured by sequencing in a study of blood T cell repertoires in COVID-19. Looking at the study overall: Samples came from the United States, Italy and Spain, spanning acute and convalescent COVID-19. The analysed material was cDNA or gDNA that came from T cells, B-cell-depleted T cells, or PBMCs.

This clone was seen more than once but under ten times. The CDR3 totals 15 residues. Trimming removed 3 bases from V and 1 base from J; junction bases left unmatched: 4. The germline gives CDR1 LNHDA, CDR2 SQIVND (reference sequence). Authors' data handling: Cell counts per sample came from amplifying reference gene primers. Repertoires were generated with immunoSEQ multiplex PCR, while TCRdb's copy carries only in-frame clones and drops some. The D gene and trimming were derived from the DNA, and the V and J assignments and clone size from that table. The sample has around 250,000 clones, approximately 80% seen once.

The TCR originated in a young woman with acute or convalescent COVID-19. The sequencing sample was made of peripheral blood. The chain has TRBV19 and TRBJ2-3; 7 positions agree with TRBD2. This chain's CDR3 is CASSIQRGGTDTQYF. The DNA for the CDR3 is TGTGCCAGTAGTATTCAGCGGGGAGGCACAGATACGCAGTATTTT.